This record looks at one T cell receptor beta chain sequence and its context. Antigen specificity is unknown. The data were obtained in a study of cytomegalovirus exposure and HLA in healthy donors. Regarding the study as a whole: Later analysis showed most CMV-associated TCR beta chains appearing HLA-restricted. Most likely, a cluster of highly shared sequence variants arose as a sequencing artifact.

Regarding donors, all were healthy bone marrow donors. The CDR3 has 18 amino acids. V lost 2 bases and J lost 0, with 17 bases in between. Germline V gene lookup returns CDR1 SGHVS and CDR2 FQNEAQ. PCR involved 60 Vbeta and 13 Jbeta primers. Clones were read by immunoSEQ multiplex PCR, and TCRdb kept only the in-frame ones, dropping some. The data contain 100,000 to 120,000 clones, about 80% of them singletons. The clonotype originates from a woman aged 55-70 years in good health and CMV-seropositive. The sequencing sample was made of PBMCs. V and J are TRBV7-8 and TRBJ2-1; a weak D match, TRBD1 (6 bases). Written as DNA, the CDR3 is TGTGCCAGCAGCTTAAAACACCTCGGACAGAGCTCCTACAATGAGCAGTTCTTC. Encoded protein: CASSLKHLGQSSYNEQFF.